Listed here is a single T cell receptor (beta chain). TCRdb passed the PCR reads through MiXCR, listing each CDR3 protein once. The profile shows about 36,000 distinct CDR3 sequences, 35% to 40% of them singletons. Time point here: late sampling 161 to 241 days after vaccination in three convalescent patients. The data are from a study of vaccination and CD4 T cells after COVID-19. Overall study: The makeup of the convalescents was six males and four females, two of them Hispanic.

The sequencing used CD4+ T cells from blood, collected about 7 months after SARS-CoV-2 vaccination. The source is a human donor who had recovered from COVID-19.

In DNA, the CDR3 is TGTGCCAGCAGCTTATTAGCGGGAGGGCCCCCAGATACGCAGTATTTT. As protein: CASSLLAGGPPDTQYF. The V gene is TRBV7-6, the J gene TRBJ2-3; 11 nucleotides agree with TRBD2. Germline CDR1 SGHVS, CDR2 FNYEAQ. The ends lost 2 bases at V and 4 bases at J; junction bases unmatched: 5. The CDR3 sequence is 16 residues long.